These 24 T cell receptor beta chains came from one sample sequenced in a study of cytomegalovirus exposure and HLA in healthy donors. This PCR relied on a set of 60 Vbeta primers and 13 Jbeta primers. TCRdb's copy holds only in-frame clones and misses some; the assay was immunoSEQ multiplex PCR. The sample lists approximately 150,000 clones; 55% to 75% were seen once. Sequencing used PBMCs. These receptors were collected from a human donor in good health.

The chain joins TRBV15 to TRBJ1-5; D call uncertain. The CDR3 has 16 amino acids. Trimming removed 0 bases at V and 5 bases at J, with 14 bases between. CDR1 and CDR2 from the germline V gene are LNHNV and YYDKDF (reference sequence). The CDR3 coding sequence is TGTGCCACCAGCAGAGATAGGGCAAGGAGGGATCAGCCCCAGCATTTT. It yields the protein CATSRDRARRDQPQHF. Looking up the rest from reference TRBV15 and TRBJ1-5 gives the full variable domain: DAMVIQNPRYQVTQFGKPVTLSCSQTLNHNVMYWYQQKSSQAPKLLFHYYDKDFNNEADTPDNFQSRRPNTSFCFLDIRSPGLGDTAMYLCATSRDRARRDQPQHFGDGTRLSIL.

The V call is TRBV29-1, the J call TRBJ2-1; a weak D match, TRBD2 (7 bases). Germline V gene lookup returns CDR1 SQVTM and CDR2 ANQGSEA. The CDR3 contains 15 residues. Trimming stripped 0 bases from V and 5 bases from J, with 14 bases between. The CDR3 spells CSVEDLGGANNEQFF. The CDR3 DNA reads as TGCAGCGTTGAAGATTTGGGGGGGGCCAACAATGAGCAGTTCTTC.

The chain uses TRBV30 and TRBJ2-5, with TRBD2 matching 12 bases. This CDR3 spans 13 amino acids. CDR1 is GTSNPN, CDR2 SVGIG, per germline (reference sequence). Germline trimming cut 1 base from V and 14 bases from J; bases unmatched to any gene: 8. The CDR3 DNA reads TGTGCCTGGAGTGCCTCAACTAGCGGGGGGACCTACTTC. Encoded protein: CAWSASTSGGTYF.

This clone has more than one count but fewer than ten. V gene TRBV5-1 combines with J gene TRBJ1-4; 12 positions agree with TRBD1. Losses at the gene ends were 4 bases for V and 6 bases for J; bases not matched to a gene: 4. The V gene's germline CDR1 is SGHRS and CDR2 YFSETQ. The CDR3 runs to 15 residues. The CDR3 DNA is TGCGCCAGCAGCCGGGACAGGGGGCCGGATGAAAAACTGTTTTTT. It specifies CASSRDRGPDEKLFF.

This CDR3 is CSVDGTGGRGYGYTF. CDR3 DNA: TGCAGCGTTGATGGGACAGGGGGCCGGGGCTATGGCTACACCTTC. The V call is TRBV29-1, the J call TRBJ1-2; 12 nucleotides align to TRBD1. CDR1 is SQVTM and CDR2 is ANQGSEA in the germline V gene. After removal of 3 bases from V and 4 bases from J, the junction contained 6 bases not matched to a gene. The CDR3 sequence is 15 residues long.

The chain is built from TRBV13 and TRBJ2-7; 7 bases map to TRBD2. The CDR3 length is 16 residues. Germline loops: CDR1 PRHDT, CDR2 FYEKMQ (reference sequence). J lost 2 bases, V lost 0 bases, and 7 bases had no gene match. The CDR3: CASSLGNGGSTYEQYF. CDR3 coding DNA: TGTGCCAGCAGCTTAGGCAACGGGGGGTCCACCTACGAGCAGTACTTC.

This clone was found a few times. Other nucleotide sequences in the sample specify the same CDR3. V usage is TRBV5-1 and J usage is TRBJ2-1; TRBD2 agrees at 8 bases. Germline V lookup: CDR1 SGHRS, CDR2 YFSETQ. The CDR3 totals 14 residues. The ends lost 5 bases at V and 4 bases at J; junction bases unmatched: 5. The CDR3 reads CASSFSGAYNEQFF. The CDR3 region has the DNA TGCGCCAGCAGTTTTAGCGGGGCGTACAATGAGCAGTTCTTC.

This clone was seen a single time. CDR3 loop: CASTPTGDSGANVLTF. The CDR3, as DNA: TGTGCCAGCACTCCGACAGGGGACTCTGGGGCCAACGTCCTGACTTTC. The rearrangement joins TRBV9 to TRBJ2-6; the match to TRBD1 covers 8 bases. Unmatched junction bases numbered 5, after V lost 6 bases and J lost 0 bases. The germline CDR1 and CDR2 sequences are SGDLS and YYNGEE. The CDR3 has 16 amino acids.

In nucleotides, the CDR3 is TGTGCCAGCAGTGCAGGGGCGCGGCCCCAGCATTTT. Translation: CASSAGARPQHF. The J gene is TRBJ1-5, the V gene TRBV2, with D tentatively TRBD1 (6 bases). Per germline, CDR1 SNHLY and CDR2 FYNNEI. CDR3 size: 12 residues. V was trimmed by 4 bases and J by 9 bases, leaving 10 bases between them.

This chain uses TRBV15 with TRBJ1-2, with no clear D. The V gene lost 1 base and the J gene lost 2 bases, with 8 bases spanning the gap. Germline CDR1 LNHNV, CDR2 YYDKDF (reference sequence). This CDR3 contains 14 residues. CDR3 amino acids: CATSRVAGNYGYTF. For the CDR3, the DNA is TGTGCCACCAGCAGAGTGGCAGGAAACTATGGCTACACCTTC.

The rearrangement joins TRBV5-5 to TRBJ2-7; possibly TRBD2 for D (5 bases). Trimming took 2 bases from V and 2 from J, leaving 11 bases between them. The CDR3 is 14 amino acids. CDR1 and CDR2 from the germline V gene are SGHKS and YYEKEE (reference sequence). The CDR3 nucleotides are TGTGCCAGCAGCTTACAGAGGGAAACCTACGAGCAGTACTTC. This encodes CASSLQRETYEQYF.

This chain's CDR3 is CASSLAASRETQYF. The CDR3 DNA follows: TGCGCCAGCAGCTTGGCCGCTAGCCGAGAGACCCAGTACTTC. The genes are TRBV5-1 and TRBJ2-5, with D possibly matching TRBD2 (5 bases). The CDR3 runs to 14 residues. Trimming stripped 0 bases from V and 4 bases from J, with 10 bases between. Germline loops: CDR1 SGHRS, CDR2 YFSETQ.

The V and J genes are TRBV7-9 and TRBJ2-5, with TRBD1 identical over 12 bases. This CDR3 has 17 residues. The germline CDR1 and CDR2 sequences are SEHNR and FQNEAQ (reference sequence). V was clipped by 5 bases and J by 5 bases; unmatched bases: 12. The CDR3 spells CASSRPSVGTGGETQYF. The CDR3 bases are TGTGCCAGCAGCCGCCCTTCCGTAGGGACAGGGGGCGAGACCCAGTACTTC.

The genes are TRBV19 and TRBJ2-5; 12 bases are a match to TRBD1. The DNA end lines up better with TRBJ2-7; the J call may be wrong. Germline V CDR1 and CDR2: LNHDA, SQIVND (reference sequence). This CDR3 contains 12 residues. As DNA, the CDR3 is TGTGCCAGTCGGGACAGGGGGCACGAGCAGTACTTC. Its protein is CASRDRGHEQYF.

This clone was counted only a few times. The chain recombines TRBV27 with TRBJ1-2; maybe TRBD1 (6 bases). The germline V gene encodes CDR1 MNHEY and CDR2 SMNVEV (reference sequence). V was trimmed by 5 bases and J by 6 bases, leaving 10 bases between them. This CDR3 contains 12 residues. The CDR3 DNA reads TGTGCCAGCAGTCTGACAGGCGATGGCTACACCTTC. It translates to CASSLTGDGYTF.

The chain links TRBV29-1 to TRBJ1-2; possibly TRBD1 for D (5 bases). CDR1 is SQVTM and CDR2 is ANQGSEA in the germline V gene. This CDR3 region has 14 residues. V shed 2 bases and J shed 7 bases, with 17 bases lying between them. For the CDR3, the DNA is TGCAGCGTTGAACGACCCGGGGGTTTAGGTGGCTACACCTTC. It codes for CSVERPGGLGGYTF. The full variable domain, completed using reference TRBV29-1 and TRBJ1-2, is SAVISQKPSRDICQRGTSLTIQCQVDSQVTMMFWYRQQPGQSLTLIATANQGSEATYESGFVIDKFPISRPNLTFSTLTVSNMSPEDSSIYLCSVERPGGLGGYTFGSGTRLTVV.

The V and J genes are TRBV7-9 and TRBJ1-6; D is possibly TRBD1 (5 bases). V was trimmed by 5 bases and J by 9 bases, leaving 17 bases between them. Germline CDR1 and CDR2: SEHNR and FQNEAQ (reference sequence). The CDR3 extends over 15 amino acids. CDR3 sequence: CASSPSGRSSSPLHF. As DNA, the CDR3 is TGTGCCAGCAGCCCCTCAGGGAGGTCTTCTTCACCCCTCCACTTT.

This clone showed up just a few times. This sequence joins TRBV7-3 and TRBJ1-1, with 7 bases identical to TRBD1. The CDR3 spans 15 residues. CDR1 and CDR2 from the germline V gene are SGHTA and FQGTGA. V shed 4 bases and J 1 base; nucleotides not matched to a gene: 6. This chain's CDR3 is CASSSQGVPNTEAFF. Written as DNA, the CDR3 is TGTGCCAGCAGCTCTCAGGGGGTGCCGAACACTGAAGCTTTCTTT.

This chain connects TRBV5-5 to TRBJ2-5; 11 nucleotides line up with TRBD2. The V and J ends lost 2 bases and 5 bases, in that order; junction bases with no gene match: 5. Per the germline V gene, CDR1 is SGHKS and CDR2 is YYEKEE (reference sequence). This CDR3 spans 15 amino acids. The DNA for the CDR3 is TGTGCCAGCAGCTTCCGGCCTAGCGGGGGGGAGACCCAGTACTTC. Its protein is CASSFRPSGGETQYF.

The chain employs TRBV19 and TRBJ1-2; D may be TRBD1 (6 bases). CDR1 is LNHDA, CDR2 SQIVND, per germline (reference sequence). Trimming pared 7 bases from V and 5 bases from J, leaving 17 bases between. The CDR3 runs to 14 residues. CDR3 residues: CASTALDTGYGYTF. CDR3 sequence (DNA): TGTGCCAGTACGGCCCTCGATACAGGGTATGGCTACACCTTC.

There are a few counts of this clone. This chain connects TRBV2 to TRBJ2-1; D possibly corresponds to TRBD1 (5 bases). The germline V gene encodes CDR1 SNHLY and CDR2 FYNNEI. V gave up 4 bases and J gave up 0 bases, with 10 bases separating them. CDR3 length: 15 amino acids. CDR3 in amino acids: CASSGGGYSYNEQFF. The DNA of the CDR3 is TGTGCCAGCAGTGGGGGCGGATACTCCTACAATGAGCAGTTCTTC.

CDR3 DNA sequence: TGTGCCAGCAGCGTAGGGCCCACGGGACTATCCTACAATGAGCAGTTCTTC. It specifies CASSVGPTGLSYNEQFF. This chain uses TRBV9 with TRBJ2-1, with 7 bases fitting TRBD2. This CDR3 is built from 17 residues. CDR1 is SGDLS, CDR2 YYNGEE, per germline. The ends lost 0 bases at V and 1 base at J; junction bases unmatched: 7.

The chain uses TRBV7-9 and TRBJ2-6; D is possibly TRBD2 (7 bases). Looked up from germline, CDR1 is SEHNR and CDR2 is FQNEAQ (reference sequence). The ends were cut back, 2 bases at V and 1 base at J, with 15 bases in the middle. This CDR3 region has 18 residues. The CDR3 region is CASSLWGGARSGANVLTF. For the CDR3, the DNA is TGTGCCAGCAGCTTATGGGGGGGGGCCAGGTCTGGGGCCAACGTCCTGACTTTC.

This clone was counted a few times. The CDR3 DNA reads TGTGCCAGCAGTACCCGACAGGGTAACACTGAAGCTTTCTTT. Its translation is CASSTRQGNTEAFF. The chain has TRBV27 and TRBJ1-1; 7 bases agree with TRBD1. Germline V gene data show CDR1 as MNHEY and CDR2 as SMNVEV (reference sequence). J was trimmed by 2 bases and V by 5 bases; bases with no gene match: 5. The CDR3 is made up of 14 amino acids.